These 30 T cell receptor beta chains originate from one sample sequenced in a study of cytomegalovirus exposure and HLA in healthy donors. Primers: 60 Vbeta forward and 13 Jbeta reverse. The table came from immunoSEQ multiplex PCR; TCRdb's copy has only in-frame clones and leaves some out. The table lists 150,000 to 200,000 clones, 81% of them singletons. Sequencing used PBMCs. These receptors all come from a man between 40 and 49 years old in good health and CMV-seropositive.

V usage is TRBV5-1 and J usage is TRBJ2-2; 10 bases are a match to TRBD2. The germline gives CDR1 SGHRS, CDR2 YFSETQ. Trimming took 0 bases from V and 5 from J; bases not matched to a gene: 4. This CDR3 is 16 amino acids long. The CDR3: CASSLASGGATGELFF. In nucleotides, the CDR3 is TGCGCCAGCAGCTTGGCGAGCGGGGGGGCTACCGGGGAGCTGTTTTTT.

This clone was counted between two and nine times. The genes are TRBV2 and TRBJ2-1; D gene uncertain. Germline assignment: CDR1 SNHLY and CDR2 FYNNEI. Trimming cost V 8 bases and J 3 bases, with 11 bases left between them. This CDR3 contains 13 residues. The CDR3 sequence: CASVERSYNEQFF. CDR3 DNA sequence: TGTGCCAGCGTAGAAAGAAGCTACAATGAGCAGTTCTTC. Together with reference TRBV2 and TRBJ2-1, the CDR3 gives the full variable domain: EPEVTQTPSHQVTQMGQEVILRCVPISNHLYFYWYRQILGQKVEFLVSFYNNEISEKSEIFDDQFSVERPDGSNFTLKIRSTKLEDSAMYFCASVERSYNEQFFGPGTRLTVL.

In its sample, this clone was seen once. J is TRBJ2-5 and V is TRBV5-1; 9 bases align to TRBD2. The J call is in doubt because the DNA end fits TRBJ2-7 better. CDR3 size: 18 residues. In germline, CDR1 is SGHRS, CDR2 YFSETQ. The CDR3 sequence is CASSPVLIAGDNGYEQYF. CDR3 in DNA: TGCGCCAGCAGCCCAGTACTAATAGCGGGAGATAACGGCTACGAGCAGTACTTC.

The CDR3 region has the DNA TGTGCCAGCAGCCTATCGGGGAACACTGAAGCTTTCTTT. This sequence encodes CASSLSGNTEAFF. This rearrangement joins TRBV11-2 to TRBJ1-1; D not resolved. Between the trimmed V and J ends, which lost 5 bases and 1 base, there was a span of 8 bases. Per the germline V gene, CDR1 is SGHAT and CDR2 is FQNNGV. The length of the CDR3 is 13 residues.

J is TRBJ2-5 and V is TRBV19; TRBD1 matches 8 bases. Trimming removed 4 bases from V and 5 bases from J; junction bases left unmatched: 3. The CDR3 is 13 amino acids. From germline, CDR1 is LNHDA and CDR2 SQIVND (reference sequence). The CDR3 sequence: CASSRGQVETQYF. The CDR3, as DNA: TGTGCCAGTAGTAGGGGACAGGTGGAGACCCAGTACTTC. Looking up the rest from reference TRBV19 and TRBJ2-5 gives the full variable domain: DGGITQSPKYLFRKEGQNVTLSCEQNLNHDAMYWYRQDPGQGLRLIYYSQIVNDFQKGDIAEGYSVSREKKESFPLTVTSAQKNPTAFYLCASSRGQVETQYFGPGTRLLVL.

The chain is built from TRBV6-5 and TRBJ1-2; 8 bases map to TRBD1. CDR1 is MNHEY, CDR2 SVGAGI, per germline. With 7 bases clipped from V and 7 bases from J, the junction kept 5 bases outside the gene matches. The CDR3 consists of 12 residues. The CDR3 DNA sequence: TGTGCCAGCACAAGGACAGGGAGTGGCTACACCTTC. Residues: CASTRTGSGYTF.

This clone occurred a few times. J is TRBJ1-5 and V is TRBV28; D unclear. V gave up 7 bases and J gave up 8 bases, with 12 bases separating them. The CDR3 is 12 residues long. CDR1 is MDHEN, CDR2 SYDVKM, per germline. Here the CDR3 reads CASTEWREPQHF. The CDR3 DNA sequence: TGTGCCAGCACCGAGTGGCGGGAGCCCCAGCATTTT.

This chain joins TRBV27 and TRBJ2-7; 13 nucleotides match TRBD2. The CDR3 totals 15 residues. CDR1 is MNHEY and CDR2 is SMNVEV in the germline V gene (reference sequence). V was clipped by 2 bases and J by 6 bases; unmatched bases: 4. CDR3 region: CASSLGLAGVREQYF. The CDR3 nucleotides are TGTGCCAGCAGTTTAGGACTAGCGGGAGTCCGCGAGCAGTACTTC.

This chain connects TRBV6-6 to TRBJ2-3; TRBD1 matches at 9 bases. Looked up from germline, CDR1 is MNHNY and CDR2 is SVGAGI (reference sequence). CDR3 size: 15 residues. The V segment lost 5 bases and the J segment 1 base; nucleotides outside the gene matches: 4. The CDR3 DNA reads as TGTGCCAGCAGTGCGGACAGGGGCGGCACAGATACGCAGTATTTT. Translation gives CASSADRGGTDTQYF.

This chain uses TRBV4-2 with TRBJ2-2; no reliable D call. CDR3 size: 13 residues. V lost 3 bases, J lost 10 bases, and 12 bases lay in between. Germline CDR1 LGHNA, CDR2 YNFKEQ. The CDR3 DNA sequence: TGTGCCAGCAGCCAGACCTCGAGACTGGAGCTGTTTTTT. Its translation is CASSQTSRLELFF.

This clone appeared once. V and J are TRBV9 and TRBJ2-1; 10 nucleotides line up with TRBD2. Germline CDR1 reads SGDLS; CDR2 reads YYNGEE. There are 18 residues in the CDR3. The V gene end was trimmed by 4 bases and the J gene end by 3 bases; junction bases not matched to a gene: 13. CDR3 residues: CASSTYRASGGLYNEQFF. CDR3 nucleotides: TGTGCCAGCAGCACGTATAGGGCTAGCGGGGGCCTCTACAATGAGCAGTTCTTC.

V and J are TRBV28 and TRBJ1-3, with a tentative D call TRBD1 (6 bases). CDR1 MDHEN and CDR2 SYDVKM come from the germline V gene. CDR3 length: 14 amino acids. The ends were cut back, 5 bases at V and 4 bases at J, with 12 bases in the middle. CDR3 sequence (DNA): TGTGCCAGCAGTCTCTTGACAGGAGGAAACACCATATATTTT. Amino acid sequence: CASSLLTGGNTIYF.

A single count supports this clone. The chain links TRBV7-8 to TRBJ2-1, with 9 bases fitting TRBD2. Trimming took 1 base from V and 6 from J; bases not matched to a gene: 7. Germline loops: CDR1 SGHVS, CDR2 FQNEAQ. The CDR3 covers 16 residues. For the CDR3, the DNA is TGTGCCAGCAGCTTAGATCGTAGCGGGAGTTCCAATGAGCAGTTCTTC. It specifies CASSLDRSGSSNEQFF.

The CDR3 loop is CASSEGTSGRTGELFF. DNA for the CDR3: TGCGCCAGCAGCGAGGGGACTAGCGGACGTACCGGGGAGCTGTTTTTT. The J gene is TRBJ2-2, the V gene TRBV5-1; 11 bases are a match to TRBD2. The CDR3 has 16 amino acids. CDR1 is SGHRS, CDR2 YFSETQ, per germline. Losses at the gene ends were 4 bases for V and 5 bases for J; bases not matched to a gene: 7. The full variable domain, in which reference TRBV5-1 and TRBJ2-2 provide the parts outside the CDR3, is KAGVTQTPRYLIKTRGQQVTLSCSPISGHRSVSWYQQTPGQGLQFLFEYFSETQRNKGNFPGRFSGRQFSNSRSEMNVSTLELGDSALYLCASSEGTSGRTGELFFGEGSRLTVL.

This chain joins TRBV5-5 and TRBJ1-5, with 8 bases matching TRBD1. The junction had 14 bases not matched to a gene; V was cut back by 1 base and J by 5 bases. The CDR3 covers 18 residues. The germline CDR1 and CDR2 sequences are SGHKS and YYEKEE (reference sequence). The CDR3 here is CASSLQKGLDRAYQPQHF. The DNA for the CDR3 is TGTGCCAGCAGCTTGCAAAAGGGCCTGGACAGGGCTTATCAGCCCCAGCATTTT.

The V call is TRBV6-1, the J call TRBJ1-1, with TRBD1 identical over 7 bases. The CDR3 is 14 residues long. Trimming took 7 bases from V and 0 from J; bases not matched to a gene: 5. Looked up from germline, CDR1 is MNHNS and CDR2 is SASEGT. This chain's CDR3 is CASTETGLNTEAFF. CDR3 sequence (DNA): TGTGCCAGCACCGAGACAGGGCTGAACACTGAAGCTTTCTTT.

As concerns this clone: Additional DNA sequences in this sample encode the identical CDR3. The chain couples TRBV27 to TRBJ1-2; D not certain. Between the trimmed V and J ends, which lost 2 bases and 5 bases, there was a span of 9 bases. The germline V gene encodes CDR1 MNHEY and CDR2 SMNVEV (reference sequence). The length of the CDR3 is 13 residues. The DNA for the CDR3 is TGTGCCAGCAGTTTAGTAGAGGGTTATGGCTACACCTTC. It encodes CASSLVEGYGYTF.

Here the CDR3 reads CASSGDNSGANVLTF. Here the CDR3 DNA reads TGTGCCAGCAGCGGTGACAACTCTGGGGCCAACGTCCTGACTTTC. The chain couples TRBV6-5 to TRBJ2-6; D is unresolved. This CDR3 contains 15 residues. CDR1 is MNHEY and CDR2 is SVGAGI in the germline V gene. V was shortened by 6 bases and J by 0 bases, with 9 bases between the two germline ends.

In the case of this clone: The junction differs from germline at one of its ends, possibly a read error. The chain recombines TRBV7-9 with TRBJ1-2; a weak D match, TRBD1 (6 bases). Germline loops: CDR1 SEHNR, CDR2 FQNEAQ (reference sequence). This CDR3 spans 14 amino acids. Here the CDR3 reads CASSYSGHTYDYTF. The CDR3, as DNA: TGTGCCAGCAGCTACTCGGGACATACCTATGACTACACCTTC.

The rearrangement uses TRBV19 and TRBJ1-1; possibly TRBD1 for D (6 bases). Trimming removed 7 bases at V and 5 bases at J, with 17 bases between. Looked up from germline, CDR1 is LNHDA and CDR2 is SQIVND (reference sequence). This CDR3 has 14 amino acids. CDR3 bases: TGTGCCAGTATTAGGGGGGGAGCGGAGACTGAAGCTTTCTTT. As protein: CASIRGGAETEAFF.

This chain connects TRBV5-1 to TRBJ2-7; D is unclear. Trimming removed 1 base at V and 6 bases at J, with 11 bases between. Germline CDR1 reads SGHRS; CDR2 reads YFSETQ. The CDR3 loop spans 13 amino acids. CDR3 loop: CASSLFESREQYF. In nucleotides, the CDR3 is TGCGCCAGCAGCTTGTTTGAGTCCCGCGAGCAGTACTTC.

This chain connects TRBV19 to TRBJ1-5; D is uncertain. V gave up 4 bases and J gave up 4 bases, with 14 bases separating them. This CDR3 is built from 15 residues. Germline V gene data show CDR1 as LNHDA and CDR2 as SQIVND (reference sequence). This chain's CDR3 is CASSKAGGLNQPQHF. The CDR3 bases are TGTGCCAGTAGTAAAGCGGGCGGACTGAATCAGCCCCAGCATTTT.

The rearrangement joins TRBV7-2 to TRBJ2-7; 15 nucleotides agree with TRBD2. This CDR3 is built from 17 residues. Per germline, CDR1 SGHTA and CDR2 FQGNSA. J was trimmed by 6 bases and V by 5 bases; bases with no gene match: 11. The CDR3 coding sequence is TGTGCCAGCAGCCTCAGGGGGACTAGCGGGAGGTTCCGCGAGCAGTACTTC. Protein sequence: CASSLRGTSGRFREQYF.

The chain recombines TRBV11-1 with TRBJ2-2, with TRBD2 matching over 7 bases. The trim removed 4 bases at V and 7 bases at J, leaving 6 bases unmatched. The CDR3 extends over 14 amino acids. Germline V lookup: CDR1 SGHAT, CDR2 FQDESV (reference sequence). The CDR3 sequence is CASSSGLVDGELFF. Here the CDR3 DNA reads TGTGCCAGCAGCTCAGGACTAGTTGACGGGGAGCTGTTTTTT.

The chain is built from TRBV6-5 and TRBJ1-2, with D possibly being TRBD1 (6 bases). The V gene's germline CDR1 is MNHEY and CDR2 SVGAGI. This CDR3 is 14 amino acids long. Trimming shortened V by 4 bases and J by 1 base, and 10 bases separated the two germline ends. The CDR3 nucleotides read TGTGCCAGCAGTTTCCCGGACAGTAACTATGGCTACACCTTC. Residues: CASSFPDSNYGYTF.

In the case of this clone: The germline gene is not matched at one end of the junction; a read error may be the cause. The gene calls are TRBV7-9 and TRBJ2-7; 8 bases are shared with TRBD1. Germline CDR1 and CDR2: SEHNR and FQNEAQ (reference sequence). This CDR3 is 16 amino acids long. CDR3 loop: CASSSLGGQGSYERYF. The CDR3 DNA reads TGTGCCAGCAGCTCACTAGGCGGACAGGGTTCCTACGAGCGGTACTTC.

V and J are TRBV5-1 and TRBJ2-3; 11 positions agree with TRBD2. The CDR3 totals 16 residues. J was trimmed by 6 bases and V by 3 bases; bases with no gene match: 9. Per germline, CDR1 SGHRS and CDR2 YFSETQ. The DNA of the CDR3 is TGCGCCAGCAGCTCCGGGACTAGCGGTCTAAAGGATACGCAGTATTTT. The encoded protein is CASSSGTSGLKDTQYF.

This chain uses TRBV19 with TRBJ2-5, with 7 nucleotides matching TRBD1. The junction had 6 bases not matched to a gene; V was cut back by 3 bases and J by 2 bases. Germline CDR1 reads LNHDA; CDR2 reads SQIVND (reference sequence). This CDR3 contains 15 residues. Here the CDR3 reads CASSITQGPQETQYF. DNA for the CDR3: TGTGCCAGTAGTATCACACAGGGGCCTCAAGAGACCCAGTACTTC.

This chain links TRBV29-1 with TRBJ2-7; the D gene is possibly TRBD2 (6 bases). Trimming took 6 bases from V and 4 from J, leaving 19 bases between them. CDR1 is SQVTM, CDR2 ANQGSEA, per germline. The CDR3 length is 14 residues. CDR3 nucleotides: TGCAGCGTCCTCCTCATGGGGGGTACGTACGAGCAGTACTTC. This encodes CSVLLMGGTYEQYF.

This sequence joins TRBV7-2 and TRBJ1-5, with D possibly TRBD1 on 5 matching bases. V lost 2 bases and J 4 bases, leaving 6 bases between the germline ends. CDR1 SGHTA and CDR2 FQGNSA come from the germline V gene. This CDR3 has 13 amino acids. CDR3 amino acids: CASSLRQNQPQHF. The CDR3 bases are TGTGCCAGCAGCTTAAGACAGAATCAGCCCCAGCATTTT.